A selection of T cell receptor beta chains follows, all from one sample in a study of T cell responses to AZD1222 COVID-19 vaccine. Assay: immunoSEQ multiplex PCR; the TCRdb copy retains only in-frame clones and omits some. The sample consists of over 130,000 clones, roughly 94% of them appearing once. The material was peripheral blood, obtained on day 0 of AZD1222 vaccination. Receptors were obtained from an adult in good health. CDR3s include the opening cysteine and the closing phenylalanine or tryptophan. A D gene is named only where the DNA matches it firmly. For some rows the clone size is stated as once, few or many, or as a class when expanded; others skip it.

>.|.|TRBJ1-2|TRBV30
CAWIGTGYGYTF
TGTGCCTGGATCGGGACGGGCTATGGCTACACCTTC
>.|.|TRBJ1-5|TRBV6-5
CASSSPGQPQHF
TGTGCCAGCAGTTCCCCGGGTCAGCCCCAGCATTTT
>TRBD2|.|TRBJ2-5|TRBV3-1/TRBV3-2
CASSLGGYQETQYF
TGTGCCAGCAGCCTCGGGGGGTACCAAGAGACCCAGTACTTC
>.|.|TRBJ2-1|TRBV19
CASSMLTGRTYNEQFF
TGTGCCAGTAGTATGTTAACCGGGCGCACCTACAATGAGCAGTTCTTC
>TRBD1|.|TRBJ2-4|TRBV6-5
CASGDRAKNIQYF
TGTGCCAGTGGGGACAGGGCCAAAAACATTCAGTACTTC
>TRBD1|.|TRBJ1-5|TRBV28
CASRGQGALIGNQPQHF
TGTGCCAGCAGGGGACAGGGGGCACTCATCGGCAATCAGCCCCAGCATTTT
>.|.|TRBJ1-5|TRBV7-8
CASSLIPGHLGREVAQHF
TGTGCCAGCAGCTTAATCCCGGGACACCTAGGCCGAGAGGTGGCCCAGCATTTT
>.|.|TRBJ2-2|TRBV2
CASTIMGTGELFF
TGTGCCAGCACCATCATGGGCACCGGGGAGCTGTTTTTT
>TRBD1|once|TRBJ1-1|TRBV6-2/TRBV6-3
CASSYTPGTGGDKTEAFF
TGTGCCAGCAGTTACACCCCCGGGACAGGGGGAGATAAGACTGAAGCTTTCTTT
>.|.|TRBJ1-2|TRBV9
CASSAGLSPNYGYTF
TGTGCCAGCAGCGCGGGGTTGTCGCCAAACTATGGCTACACCTTC
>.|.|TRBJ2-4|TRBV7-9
CASSLEVFRGRNKNIQYF
TGTGCCAGCAGCTTAGAGGTTTTTCGGGGCAGAAACAAAAACATTCAGTACTTC
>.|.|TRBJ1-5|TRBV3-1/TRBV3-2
CASSQAHNSNQPQHF
TGTGCCAGCAGCCAAGCCCATAATAGCAATCAGCCCCAGCATTTT
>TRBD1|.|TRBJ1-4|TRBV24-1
CATSDPVGTGEKLFF
TGTGCCACCAGTGATCCCGTCGGGACAGGAGAAAAACTGTTTTTT
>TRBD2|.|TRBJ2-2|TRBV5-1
CASSVTSGNTGELFF
TGCGCCAGCAGCGTAACTAGCGGGAACACCGGGGAGCTGTTTTTT
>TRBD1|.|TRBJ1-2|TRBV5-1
CASSPGDRLKTDGYTF
TGCGCCAGCAGCCCCGGGGACAGGTTGAAGACTGATGGCTACACCTTC
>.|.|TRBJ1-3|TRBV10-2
CASSVTGSSGNTIYF
TGCGCCAGCAGTGTAACAGGGAGCTCTGGAAACACCATATATTTT
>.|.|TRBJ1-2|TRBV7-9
CASSLLASNYGYTF
TGTGCCAGCAGCTTATTGGCCAGTAACTATGGCTACACCTTC
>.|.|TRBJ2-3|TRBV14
CASSQPYSDTQYF
TGTGCCAGCAGCCAACCTTACTCGGATACGCAGTATTTT
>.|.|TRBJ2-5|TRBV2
CASSSETQYF
TGTGCCAGCAGTTCAGAGACCCAGTACTTC
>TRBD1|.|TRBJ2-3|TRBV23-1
CASSQSTGTGSPTITQYF
TGCGCCAGCAGTCAATCGACCGGGACAGGGTCCCCTACGATAACGCAGTATTTT
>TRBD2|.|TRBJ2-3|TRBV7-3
CASSPGGPGDTQYF
TGTGCCAGCAGCCCGGGGGGGCCGGGGGATACGCAGTATTTT
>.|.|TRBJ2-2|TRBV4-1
CASRGGGELFF
TGCGCCAGCAGGGGGGGCGGGGAGCTGTTTTTT
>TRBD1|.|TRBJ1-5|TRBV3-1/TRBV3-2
CASSQAGTGIEQPQHF
TGTGCCAGCAGCCAGGCCGGGACAGGGATAGAACAGCCCCAGCATTTT
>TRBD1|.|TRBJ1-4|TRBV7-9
CASSSRGGLEKLFF
TGTGCCAGCAGCAGCAGGGGGGGATTGGAAAAACTGTTTTTT
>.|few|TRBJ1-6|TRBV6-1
CASSERPGDGNSPLHF
TGTGCCAGCAGTGAAAGGCCCGGGGACGGGAATTCACCCCTCCACTTT
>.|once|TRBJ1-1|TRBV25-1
CASSDPGNTEAFF
TGTGCCAGCAGTGACCCAGGGAACACTGAAGCTTTCTTT
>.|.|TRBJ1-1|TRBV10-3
CAISESGGNTEAFF
TGTGCCATCAGTGAGTCAGGTGGGAACACTGAAGCTTTCTTT
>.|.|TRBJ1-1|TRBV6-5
CASRYRGSSTDAEAFF
TGTGCCAGCAGGTACCGGGGGTCTAGCACCGACGCTGAAGCTTTCTTT
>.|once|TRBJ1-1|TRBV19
CASGPSNTEAFF
TGTGCCAGTGGACCCTCGAACACTGAAGCTTTCTTT
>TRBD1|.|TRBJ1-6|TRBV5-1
CASSWGQGRNSPLHF
TGCGCCAGCAGCTGGGGACAGGGGCGTAATTCACCCCTCCACTTT
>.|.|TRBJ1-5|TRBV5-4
CASSLQGPNQPQHF
TGTGCCAGCAGCTTACAGGGCCCCAATCAGCCCCAGCATTTT
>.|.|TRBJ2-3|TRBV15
CATSRDRPDTQYF
TGTGCCACCAGCAGAGATCGACCAGATACGCAGTATTTT
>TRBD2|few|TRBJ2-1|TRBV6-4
CASSETSGGYYNEQFF
TGTGCCAGCAGCGAGACTAGCGGGGGGTACTACAATGAGCAGTTCTTC
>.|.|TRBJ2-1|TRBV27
CASSFLAEPVRSYNEQFF
TGTGCCAGCAGTTTTCTGGCCGAACCCGTCCGCTCCTACAATGAGCAGTTCTTC
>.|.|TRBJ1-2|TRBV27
CASSAGTLPYGYTF
TGTGCCAGCAGTGCAGGGACCTTACCCTATGGCTACACCTTC
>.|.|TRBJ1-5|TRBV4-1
CASSQEGEPQHF
TGCGCCAGCAGCCAAGAAGGTGAGCCCCAGCATTTT
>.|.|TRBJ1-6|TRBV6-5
CASSYGGLNNSPLHF
TGTGCCAGCAGTTACGGTGGGCTGAATAATTCACCCCTCCACTTT
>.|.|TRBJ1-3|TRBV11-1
CASKTFLEDTIYF
TGTGCCAGCAAAACATTCCTGGAGGACACCATATATTTT
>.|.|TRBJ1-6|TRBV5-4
CASSLASGVGGSYNSPLHF
TGTGCCAGCAGCTTGGCGTCAGGGGTGGGGGGCTCCTATAATTCACCCCTCCACTTT
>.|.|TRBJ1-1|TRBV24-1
CATSDPWGAEAFF
TGTGCCACCAGTGATCCGTGGGGGGCTGAAGCTTTCTTT
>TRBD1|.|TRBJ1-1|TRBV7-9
CASSYPGGGDTEAFF
TGTGCCAGCAGCTACCCAGGGGGCGGCGACACTGAAGCTTTCTTT
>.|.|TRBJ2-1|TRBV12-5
CASGYQAGNEQFF
TGTGCTAGTGGCTACCAGGCTGGCAATGAGCAGTTCTTC
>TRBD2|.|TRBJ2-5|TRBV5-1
CASTLGLAGGQETQYF
TGCGCCAGCACCCTAGGACTAGCGGGGGGCCAAGAGACCCAGTACTTC
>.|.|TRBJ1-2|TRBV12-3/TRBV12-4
CASSLGPVYGYTF
TGTGCCAGCAGTTTAGGGCCAGTCTATGGCTACACCTTC
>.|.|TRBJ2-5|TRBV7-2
CASSLEEKTQYF
TGTGCCAGCAGCTTAGAAGAGAAGACCCAGTACTTC
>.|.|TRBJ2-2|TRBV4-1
CASSLSPLGKGELFF
TGCGCCAGCAGCCTCTCTCCGCTTGGGAAGGGGGAGCTGTTTTTT
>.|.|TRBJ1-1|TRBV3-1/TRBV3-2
CASSSGTANTEAFF
TGTGCCAGCAGTTCCGGGACTGCGAACACTGAAGCTTTCTTT
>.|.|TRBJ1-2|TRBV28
CATSSGTYGYTF
TGTGCCACCTCCTCAGGGACCTATGGCTACACCTTC
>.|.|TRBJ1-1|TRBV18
CASSPLTGYTEAFF
TGTGCCAGCTCACCCCTGACAGGTTACACTGAAGCTTTCTTT
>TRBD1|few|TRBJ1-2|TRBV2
CASSEGQGFNYGYTF
TGTGCCAGCAGCGAGGGACAGGGATTTAACTATGGCTACACCTTC
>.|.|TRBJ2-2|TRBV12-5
CASGLGSGNTGELFF
TGTGCTAGTGGTTTGGGGTCCGGAAACACCGGGGAGCTGTTTTTT
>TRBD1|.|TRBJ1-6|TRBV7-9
CASSLGTGLQSPLHF
TGTGCCAGCAGCTTGGGGACAGGGTTACAATCACCCCTCCACTTT
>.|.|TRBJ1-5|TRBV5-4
CASSLGGSGNQPQHF
TGTGCCAGCAGCTTGGGAGGGTCGGGCAATCAGCCCCAGCATTTT
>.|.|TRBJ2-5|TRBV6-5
CASRPGPQETQYF
TGTGCCAGCAGGCCCGGGCCGCAAGAGACCCAGTACTTC
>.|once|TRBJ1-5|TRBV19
CASSIGTYSNQPQHF
TGTGCCAGTAGTATTGGTACGTATAGCAATCAGCCCCAGCATTTT
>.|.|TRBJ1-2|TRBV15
CATSSIRGVHYGYTF
TGTGCCACCAGCAGTATCAGGGGTGTACACTATGGCTACACCTTC
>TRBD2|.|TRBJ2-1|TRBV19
CASSLLAGGQAFF
TGTGCCAGTAGTTTACTAGCGGGGGGGCAGGCGTTCTTC